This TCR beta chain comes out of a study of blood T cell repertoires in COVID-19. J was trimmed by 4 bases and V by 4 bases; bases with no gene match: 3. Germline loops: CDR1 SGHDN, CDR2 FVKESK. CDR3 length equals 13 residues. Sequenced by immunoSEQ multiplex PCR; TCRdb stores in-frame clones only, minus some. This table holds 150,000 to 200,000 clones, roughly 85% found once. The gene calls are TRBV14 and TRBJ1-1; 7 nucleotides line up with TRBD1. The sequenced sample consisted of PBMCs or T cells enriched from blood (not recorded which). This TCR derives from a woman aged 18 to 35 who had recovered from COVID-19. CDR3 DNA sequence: TGTGCCAGCAGCCTATACAGGGGCACTGAAGCTTTCTTT. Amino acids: CASSLYRGTEAFF.